The T cell receptor beta chain under discussion was sequenced for a study of CD8 T cells in Susac syndrome. Germline V gene data show CDR1 as LGHDT and CDR2 as YNNKEL (reference sequence). V lost 4 bases, J lost 5 bases, and 7 bases stayed unmatched. This CDR3 spans 14 amino acids. Random hexamers served to reverse transcribe roughly 0.5 to 1 ug RNA. MiXCR, run by TCRdb on the immunoSEQ multiplex PCR reads, gives a single entry per CDR3 protein. The sample holds more than 85,000 distinct CDR3 sequences, about 96% seen once. This TCR was sampled from a human donor in good health. The chain links TRBV3-1 to TRBJ1-2; 7 bases align to TRBD1. Sequenced: CD4+ T cells from PBMCs. The CDR3 bases are TGTGCCAGCAGCCGAGGACAGGTCGAATATGGCTACACCTTC. The encoded protein is CASSRGQVEYGYTF.